Listed here are 14 T cell receptor beta chains from one sample, sequenced in a study of OX40 agonist ivuxolimab in advanced cancers. The assay was immunoSEQ multiplex PCR, and TCRdb's table has in-frame clones only and misses some. The table records 80,000 to 100,000 clones, around 94% of them present only once. Sequencing used CD4+ or CD8+ T cells sorted from blood, obtained in a trial of the OX40 agonist ivuxolimab. These TCRs come from an adult with an advanced solid tumor such as melanoma, head and neck, liver or kidney cancer.

V usage is TRBV6-1 and J usage is TRBJ2-1; 8 nucleotides line up with TRBD2. The CDR3 has 14 residues. The V gene end was trimmed by 7 bases and the J gene end by 6 bases; junction bases not matched to a gene: 8. Germline CDR1 is MNHNS and CDR2 is SASEGT. The CDR3 coding sequence is TGTGCCAGCAAGGTCGGGGGGGCCCTCAATGAGCAGTTCTTC. Translated: CASKVGGALNEQFF.

The genes are TRBV4-3 and TRBJ1-6; D remains unclear. V lost 5 bases and J 7 bases, leaving 15 bases between the germline ends. The CDR3 runs 15 residues. The V gene's germline CDR1 is LGHNA and CDR2 YSLEER. The CDR3 bases are TGCGCCAGCAGCTCCAACCAGGCAGGAAATTCACCCCTCCACTTT. Protein: CASSSNQAGNSPLHF.

The rearrangement links TRBV6-5 to TRBJ2-1; D gene ambiguous. V was cut by 6 bases and J by 6 bases, with 9 bases left in between. Germline CDR1 and CDR2: MNHEY and SVGAGI. CDR3 length equals 12 residues. The CDR3 reads CASSRQSNEQFF. The CDR3 region has the DNA TGTGCCAGCAGCCGGCAGAGCAATGAGCAGTTCTTC.

This sequence joins TRBV6-5 and TRBJ2-7; D may be TRBD1 (6 bases). Per the germline V gene, CDR1 is MNHEY and CDR2 is SVGAGI. The V and J ends lost 2 bases and 1 base respectively, with 9 bases between them. CDR3 length: 14 residues. This CDR3 reads CASSYQTGSYEQYF. The CDR3 region has the DNA TGTGCCAGCAGTTACCAGACAGGTTCCTACGAGCAGTACTTC.

The rearrangement joins TRBV9 to TRBJ2-5, with TRBD2 as a possible D gene (6 bases). CDR1 and CDR2 from the germline V gene are SGDLS and YYNGEE. There are 15 residues in the CDR3. V was clipped by 0 bases and J by 5 bases, with 14 bases between them. The CDR3 loop reads CASSVVGGAGETQYF. CDR3 sequence (DNA): TGTGCCAGCAGCGTAGTGGGGGGAGCCGGGGAGACCCAGTACTTC.

This chain connects TRBV10-3 to TRBJ1-1, with 7 bases identical to TRBD1. Losses at the gene ends were 10 bases for V and 1 base for J; bases not matched to a gene: 6. The CDR3 is 13 amino acids. Per the germline V gene, CDR1 is ENHRY and CDR2 is SYGVKD. The CDR3 nucleotides are TGTGCCACCTTTCGGACAGGGAACACTGAAGCTTTCTTT. Its protein product is CATFRTGNTEAFF.

V gene TRBV5-4 combines with J gene TRBJ1-2; possibly TRBD1 for D (6 bases). V was trimmed by 4 bases and J by 0 bases, leaving 13 bases between them. Per the germline V gene, CDR1 is SGHNT and CDR2 is YYREEE (reference sequence). This CDR3 is built from 15 residues. CDR3 sequence: CASSQRGGANYGYTF. As DNA, the CDR3 is TGTGCCAGCAGCCAGAGGGGGGGGGCTAACTATGGCTACACCTTC.

The CDR3 region has the DNA TGCGCCAGCAGCACCCACCAAGAGACCCAGTACTTC. Its translation is CASSTHQETQYF. This chain uses TRBV5-1 with TRBJ2-5; D remains ambiguous. Germline V lookup: CDR1 SGHRS, CDR2 YFSETQ. The CDR3 runs to 12 residues. Trimming pared 4 bases from V and 0 bases from J, leaving 4 bases between.

The chain links TRBV4-1 to TRBJ2-1; the match to TRBD1 covers 10 bases. The junction had 4 bases not matched to a gene; V was cut back by 3 bases and J by 8 bases. Germline-derived CDR1 and CDR2 are MGHRA and YSYEKL. The CDR3 is 14 residues long. CDR3 region: CASSHPGQGYEQFF. As DNA, the CDR3 is TGCGCCAGCAGCCATCCGGGACAGGGGTATGAGCAGTTCTTC.

The J gene is TRBJ2-6, the V gene TRBV7-6; D is ambiguous. Germline V gene lookup returns CDR1 SGHVS and CDR2 FNYEAQ. This CDR3 has 16 amino acids. Trimming took 5 bases from V and 1 from J, leaving 12 bases between them. The CDR3 region is CASSPSLGSGANVLTF. CDR3 in DNA: TGTGCCAGCAGCCCCTCCCTGGGGTCTGGGGCCAACGTCCTGACTTTC.

The chain joins TRBV2 to TRBJ1-1, with a possible D match to TRBD1 (5 bases). This CDR3 has 15 residues. The germline V and J ends were trimmed by 4 bases and 0 bases, with 12 bases remaining between them. Germline loops: CDR1 SNHLY, CDR2 FYNNEI. The DNA for the CDR3 is TGTGCCAGCAGTGTCGAGGGACTTATGAACACTGAAGCTTTCTTT. Translated: CASSVEGLMNTEAFF. Supplemented by reference TRBV2 and TRBJ1-1, the full variable domain reads EPEVTQTPSHQVTQMGQEVILRCVPISNHLYFYWYRQILGQKVEFLVSFYNNEISEKSEIFDDQFSVERPDGSNFTLKIRSTKLEDSAMYFCASSVEGLMNTEAFFGQGTRLTVV.

The chain couples TRBV28 to TRBJ1-2; no firm D call. Germline lookup yields CDR1 MDHEN and CDR2 SYDVKM. The CDR3 has 11 amino acids. V shed 4 bases and J shed 8 bases, with 8 bases lying between them. The CDR3 protein is CASSSTRGYTF. The DNA for the CDR3 is TGTGCCAGCAGTTCCACTAGGGGCTACACCTTC.

V and J are TRBV6-5 and TRBJ1-2; TRBD1 might be the D (5 bases). This CDR3 is 15 amino acids long. Germline assignment: CDR1 MNHEY and CDR2 SVGAGI. Trimming took off 2 bases at V and 2 bases at J, with 12 bases between the two ends. CDR3 nucleotides: TGTGCCAGCAGTTACGACCGGGGCCCAAACTATGGCTACACCTTC. This translates into CASSYDRGPNYGYTF.

The gene calls are TRBV5-6 and TRBJ1-3; no clear D gene. The V end lost 3 bases, the J end lost 0 bases, and 7 bases lay between the germline ends. This CDR3 comprises 14 residues. The germline gives CDR1 SGHDT, CDR2 YYEEEE. CDR3 region: CASSSTRSGNTIYF. CDR3 DNA sequence: TGTGCCAGCAGCTCCACTCGCTCTGGAAACACCATATATTTT.